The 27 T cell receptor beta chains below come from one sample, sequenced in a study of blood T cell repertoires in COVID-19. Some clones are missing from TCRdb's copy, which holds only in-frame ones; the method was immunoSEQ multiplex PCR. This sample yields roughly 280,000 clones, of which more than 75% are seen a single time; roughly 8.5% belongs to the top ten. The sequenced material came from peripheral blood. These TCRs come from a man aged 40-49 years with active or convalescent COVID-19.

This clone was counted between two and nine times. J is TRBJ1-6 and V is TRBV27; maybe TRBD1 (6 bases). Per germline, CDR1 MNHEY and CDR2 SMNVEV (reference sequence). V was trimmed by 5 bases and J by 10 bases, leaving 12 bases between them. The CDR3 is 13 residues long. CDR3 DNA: TGTGCCAGCAGTCCGGGGACATACTCACCCCTCCACTTT. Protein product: CASSPGTYSPLHF.

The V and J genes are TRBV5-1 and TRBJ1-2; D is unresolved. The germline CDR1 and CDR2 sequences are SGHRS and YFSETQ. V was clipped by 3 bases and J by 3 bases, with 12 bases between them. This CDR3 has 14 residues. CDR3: CASSSSRVDYGYTF. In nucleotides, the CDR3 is TGCGCCAGCAGCTCCTCACGAGTCGACTATGGCTACACCTTC.

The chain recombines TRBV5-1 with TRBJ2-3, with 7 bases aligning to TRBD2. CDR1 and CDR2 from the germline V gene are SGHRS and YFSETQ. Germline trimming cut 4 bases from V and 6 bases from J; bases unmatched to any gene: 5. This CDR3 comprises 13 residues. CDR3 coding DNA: TGCGCCAGCAGCCCCGGGGGGTCCGATACGCAGTATTTT. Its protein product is CASSPGGSDTQYF.

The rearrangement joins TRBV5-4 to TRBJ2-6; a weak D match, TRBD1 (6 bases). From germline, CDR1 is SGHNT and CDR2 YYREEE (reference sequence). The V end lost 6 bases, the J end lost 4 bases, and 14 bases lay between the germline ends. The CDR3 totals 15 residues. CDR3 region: CASMQTGWGANVLTF. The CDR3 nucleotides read TGTGCCAGCATGCAAACAGGGTGGGGGGCCAACGTCCTGACTTTC.

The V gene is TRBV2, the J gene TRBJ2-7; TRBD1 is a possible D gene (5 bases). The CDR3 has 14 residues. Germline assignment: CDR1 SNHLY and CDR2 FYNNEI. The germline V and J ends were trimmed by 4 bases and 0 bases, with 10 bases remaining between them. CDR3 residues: CASSVQGSSYEQYF. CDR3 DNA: TGTGCCAGCAGTGTTCAGGGTAGCTCCTACGAGCAGTACTTC.

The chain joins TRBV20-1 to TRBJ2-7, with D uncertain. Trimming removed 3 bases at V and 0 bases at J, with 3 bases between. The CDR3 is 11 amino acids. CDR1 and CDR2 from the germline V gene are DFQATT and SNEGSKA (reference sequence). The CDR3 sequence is CSARSSYEQYF. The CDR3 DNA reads TGCAGTGCTAGGAGCTCCTACGAGCAGTACTTC.

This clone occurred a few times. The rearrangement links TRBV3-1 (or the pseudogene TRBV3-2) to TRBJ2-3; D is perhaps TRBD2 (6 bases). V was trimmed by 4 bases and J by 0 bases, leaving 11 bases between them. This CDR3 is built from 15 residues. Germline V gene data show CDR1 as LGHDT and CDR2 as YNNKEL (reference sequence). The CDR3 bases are TGTGCCAGCAGCCGTGGCGGGGTAAGCACAGATACGCAGTATTTT. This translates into CASSRGGVSTDTQYF.

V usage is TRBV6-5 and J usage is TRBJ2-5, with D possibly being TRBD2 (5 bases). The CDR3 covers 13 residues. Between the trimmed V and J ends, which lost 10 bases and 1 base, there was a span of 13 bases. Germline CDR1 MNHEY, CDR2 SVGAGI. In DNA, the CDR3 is TGTGCCACCTCGGAGGTTTTCCAAGAGACCCAGTACTTC. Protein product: CATSEVFQETQYF.

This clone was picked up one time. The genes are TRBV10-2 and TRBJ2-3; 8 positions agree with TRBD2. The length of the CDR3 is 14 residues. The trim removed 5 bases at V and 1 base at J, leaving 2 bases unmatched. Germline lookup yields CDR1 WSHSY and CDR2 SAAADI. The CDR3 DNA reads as TGCGCCAGCAGTACTAGCGGACGCACAGATACGCAGTATTTT. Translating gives CASSTSGRTDTQYF.

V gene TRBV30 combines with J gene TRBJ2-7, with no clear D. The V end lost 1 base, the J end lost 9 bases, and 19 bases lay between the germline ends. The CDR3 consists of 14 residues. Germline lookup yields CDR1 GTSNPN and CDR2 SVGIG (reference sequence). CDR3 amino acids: CAWSGSPLRGGQYF. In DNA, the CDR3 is TGTGCCTGGAGTGGCTCACCACTCCGAGGCGGGCAGTACTTC.

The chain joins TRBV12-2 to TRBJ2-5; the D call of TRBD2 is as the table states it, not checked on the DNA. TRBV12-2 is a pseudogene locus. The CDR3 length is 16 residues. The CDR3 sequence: CASRLVPGRYQETQYF. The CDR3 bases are TGTGCAAGTCGCTTAGTACCAGGGAGGTACCAAGAGACCCAGTACTTC.

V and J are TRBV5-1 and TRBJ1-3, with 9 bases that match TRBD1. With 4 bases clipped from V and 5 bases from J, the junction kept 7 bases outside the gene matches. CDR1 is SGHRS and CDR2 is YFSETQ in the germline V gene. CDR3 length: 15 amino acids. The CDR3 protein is CASSTTGQGRNTIYF. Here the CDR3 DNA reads TGCGCCAGCAGCACGACGGGACAGGGTAGAAACACCATATATTTT.

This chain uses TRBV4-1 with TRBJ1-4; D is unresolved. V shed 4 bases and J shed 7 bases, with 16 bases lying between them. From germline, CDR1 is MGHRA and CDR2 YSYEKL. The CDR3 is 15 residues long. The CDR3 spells CASSLEGREGEKLFF. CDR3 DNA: TGCGCCAGCAGCCTTGAAGGTCGGGAGGGTGAAAAACTGTTTTTT.

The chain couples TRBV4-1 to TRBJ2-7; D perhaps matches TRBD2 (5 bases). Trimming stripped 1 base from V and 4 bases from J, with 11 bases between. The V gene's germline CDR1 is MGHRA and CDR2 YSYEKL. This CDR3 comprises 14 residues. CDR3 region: CASSQGRGNYEQYF. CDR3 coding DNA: TGCGCCAGCAGCCAAGGCCGGGGAAATTACGAGCAGTACTTC.

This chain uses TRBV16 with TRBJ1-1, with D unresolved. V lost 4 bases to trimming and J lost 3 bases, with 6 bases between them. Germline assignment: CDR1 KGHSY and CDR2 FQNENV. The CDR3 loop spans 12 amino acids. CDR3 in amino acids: CASSPIYTEAFF. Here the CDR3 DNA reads TGTGCCAGCAGCCCCATTTACACTGAAGCTTTCTTT.

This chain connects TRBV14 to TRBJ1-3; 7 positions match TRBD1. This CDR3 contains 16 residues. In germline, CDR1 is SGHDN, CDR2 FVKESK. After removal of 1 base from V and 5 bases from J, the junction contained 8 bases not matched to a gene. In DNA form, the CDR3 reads TGTGCCAGCAGCCAAGCTCTGGACAGGACCAGAAACACCATATATTTT. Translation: CASSQALDRTRNTIYF.

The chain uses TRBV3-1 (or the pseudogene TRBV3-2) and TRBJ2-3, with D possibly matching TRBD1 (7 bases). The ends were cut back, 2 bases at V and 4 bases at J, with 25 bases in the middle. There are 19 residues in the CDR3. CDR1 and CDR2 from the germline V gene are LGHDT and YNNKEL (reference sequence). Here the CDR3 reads CASSQKAIARGAWADTQYF. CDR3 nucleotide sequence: TGTGCCAGCAGCCAAAAAGCTATAGCCAGGGGGGCATGGGCAGATACGCAGTATTTT.

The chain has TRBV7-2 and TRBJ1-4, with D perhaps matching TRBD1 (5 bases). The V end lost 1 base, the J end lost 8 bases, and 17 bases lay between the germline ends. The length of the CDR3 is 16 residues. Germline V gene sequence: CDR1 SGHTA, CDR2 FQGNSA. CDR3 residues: CASSLGLRLKGEKLFF. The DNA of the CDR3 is TGTGCCAGCAGCTTAGGTCTGAGACTTAAGGGGGAAAAACTGTTTTTT.

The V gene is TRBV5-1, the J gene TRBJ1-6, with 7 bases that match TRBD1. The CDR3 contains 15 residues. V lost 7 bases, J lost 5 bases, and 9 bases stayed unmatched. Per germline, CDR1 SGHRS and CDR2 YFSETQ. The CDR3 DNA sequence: TGCGCCAGCGGAAAGACGGGACAGAATAATTCACCCCTCCACTTT. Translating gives CASGKTGQNNSPLHF.

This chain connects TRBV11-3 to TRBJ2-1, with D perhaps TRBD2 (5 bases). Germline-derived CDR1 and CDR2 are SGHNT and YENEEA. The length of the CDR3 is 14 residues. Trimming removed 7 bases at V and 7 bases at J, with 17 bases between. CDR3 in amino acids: CASTETGSENEQFF. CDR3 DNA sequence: TGTGCCAGCACCGAAACGGGATCGGAAAATGAGCAGTTCTTC.

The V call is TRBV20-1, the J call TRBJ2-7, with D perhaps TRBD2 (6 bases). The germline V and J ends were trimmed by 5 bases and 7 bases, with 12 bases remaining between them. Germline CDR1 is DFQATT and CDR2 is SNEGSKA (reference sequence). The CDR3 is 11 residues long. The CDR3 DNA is TGCAGTGCTGCCGGTGGGAGGGAGCAGTACTTC. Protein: CSAAGGREQYF.

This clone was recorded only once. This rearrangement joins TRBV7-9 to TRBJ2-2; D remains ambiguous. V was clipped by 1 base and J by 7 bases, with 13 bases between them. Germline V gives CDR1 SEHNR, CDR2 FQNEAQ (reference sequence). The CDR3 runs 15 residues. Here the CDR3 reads CASSLELIRIGELFF. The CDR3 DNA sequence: TGTGCCAGCAGCTTAGAACTAATTCGTATCGGGGAGCTGTTTTTT.

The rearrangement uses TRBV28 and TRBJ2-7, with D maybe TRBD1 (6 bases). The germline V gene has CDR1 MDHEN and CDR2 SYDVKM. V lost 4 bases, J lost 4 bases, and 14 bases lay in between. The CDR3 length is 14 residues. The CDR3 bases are TGTGCCAGCAGTTCGCAGGGGCGAGGGTACGAGCAGTACTTC. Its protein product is CASSSQGRGYEQYF.

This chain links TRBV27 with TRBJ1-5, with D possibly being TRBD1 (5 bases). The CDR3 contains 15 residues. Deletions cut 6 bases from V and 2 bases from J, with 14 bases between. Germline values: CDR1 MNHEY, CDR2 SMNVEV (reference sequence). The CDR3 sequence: CASRPTGGGNQPQHF. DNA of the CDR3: TGTGCCAGCAGGCCTACCGGGGGGGGCAATCAGCCCCAGCATTTT.

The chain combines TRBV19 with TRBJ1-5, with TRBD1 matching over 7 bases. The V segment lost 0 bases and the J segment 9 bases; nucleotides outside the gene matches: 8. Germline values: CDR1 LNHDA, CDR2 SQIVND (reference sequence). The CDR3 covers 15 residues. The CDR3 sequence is CASSIDKAGGTPQHF. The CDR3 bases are TGTGCCAGTAGTATAGATAAGGCAGGGGGGACGCCCCAGCATTTT.

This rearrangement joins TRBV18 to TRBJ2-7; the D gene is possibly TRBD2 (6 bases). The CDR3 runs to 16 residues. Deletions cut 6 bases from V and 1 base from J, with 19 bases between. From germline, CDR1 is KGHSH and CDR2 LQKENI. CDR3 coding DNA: TGTGCCAGCTCTCCCCCGAGGGCTAGCGAGTCCTACGAGCAGTACTTC. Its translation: CASSPPRASESYEQYF.

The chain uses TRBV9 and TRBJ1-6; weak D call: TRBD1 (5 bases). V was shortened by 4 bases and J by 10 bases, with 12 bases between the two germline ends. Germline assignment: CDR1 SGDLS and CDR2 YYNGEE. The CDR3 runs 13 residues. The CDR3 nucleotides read TGTGCCAGCAGCCCCAGGGATAGGTCACCCCTCCACTTT. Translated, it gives CASSPRDRSPLHF.